Below, 20 T cell receptor beta chains from the same sample are listed, as sequenced in a study of cytomegalovirus exposure and HLA in healthy donors. Measured with immunoSEQ multiplex PCR; TCRdb has only the in-frame clones, and not every one. The table includes some 230,000 clones, about nine tenths detected once. Sample: PBMCs. The receptors derive from a woman between 18 and 29 years old in good health and CMV-seronegative.

This clone was detected only once. This chain connects TRBV7-3 to TRBJ2-1, with 12 bases fitting TRBD2. V gave up 5 bases and J gave up 10 bases; unmatched junction bases: 12. The CDR3 covers 16 residues. The germline gives CDR1 SGHTA, CDR2 FQGTGA. The CDR3 DNA sequence: TGTGCCAGCAGCCCCCGCGGACTAGCGGGATCAGGAGAGCAGTTCTTC. Amino acid sequence: CASSPRGLAGSGEQFF.

The rearrangement uses TRBV5-8 and TRBJ2-3; a weak D match, TRBD1 (5 bases). V was cut by 0 bases and J by 6 bases, with 11 bases left in between. Germline values: CDR1 SGHTS, CDR2 YDEGEE. There are 14 residues in the CDR3. The CDR3 DNA reads as TGTGCCAGCAGCTTGGGGGGCCCCGGGGATACGCAGTATTTT. It yields the protein CASSLGGPGDTQYF.

This chain connects TRBV27 to TRBJ1-5; perhaps TRBD1 as D (6 bases). CDR1 is MNHEY and CDR2 is SMNVEV in the germline V gene (reference sequence). The V gene lost 6 bases and the J gene lost 3 bases, with 18 bases spanning the gap. This CDR3 region has 16 residues. CDR3 in DNA: TGTGCCAGCAGGCCCAGGACAGAAACTGACAATCAGCCCCAGCATTTT. As protein: CASRPRTETDNQPQHF.

V and J are TRBV5-1 and TRBJ2-1; D perhaps matches TRBD1 (5 bases). The germline V gene encodes CDR1 SGHRS and CDR2 YFSETQ. Trimming stripped 1 base from V and 3 bases from J, with 8 bases between. The CDR3 consists of 14 residues. The CDR3 bases are TGCGCCAGCAGCTTGTATACAGGCTACAATGAGCAGTTCTTC. Its translation: CASSLYTGYNEQFF.

The sample holds one count of this clone. This chain links TRBV30 with TRBJ1-6, with D maybe TRBD1 (5 bases). Germline CDR1 reads GTSNPN; CDR2 reads SVGIG (reference sequence). This CDR3 contains 12 residues. Deletions cut 6 bases from V and 10 bases from J, with 13 bases between. The DNA of the CDR3 is TGTGCCTGTAATAGGGGTGGCTCACCCCTCCACTTT. Its protein product is CACNRGGSPLHF.

This sequence joins TRBV29-1 and TRBJ2-7; 9 bases are a match to TRBD1. Per germline, CDR1 SQVTM and CDR2 ANQGSEA. The CDR3 is 15 amino acids. Trimming removed 5 bases from V and 5 bases from J; junction bases left unmatched: 13. CDR3 amino acids: CSVQPSWDRVNEQYF. CDR3 nucleotides: TGCAGCGTTCAACCCTCATGGGACAGGGTGAACGAGCAGTACTTC.

This clone was observed a handful of times. The V and J genes are TRBV5-1 and TRBJ1-3; a weak D match, TRBD1 (5 bases). This CDR3 has 14 residues. V shed 0 bases and J shed 1 base, with 5 bases lying between them. From germline, CDR1 is SGHRS and CDR2 YFSETQ. The CDR3, as DNA: TGCGCCAGCAGCTTGGGACAGTCTGGAAACACCATATATTTT. Translated: CASSLGQSGNTIYF.

The chain has TRBV10-2 and TRBJ2-2, with no clear D. Trimming took 8 bases from V and 0 from J, leaving 22 bases between them. The CDR3 length is 18 residues. The germline CDR1 and CDR2 sequences are WSHSY and SAAADI. In nucleotides, the CDR3 is TGCGCCAGCGTCTCTGGTGTTTTGACCAGCGCGAACACCGGGGAGCTGTTTTTT. Protein: CASVSGVLTSANTGELFF.

CDR3 DNA: TGTGCCAGCAGTATGTTTGGGACAGGGGTAGCGGCTTTCTTT. This codes for CASSMFGTGVAAFF. The chain links TRBV6-5 to TRBJ1-1; 10 bases agree with TRBD1. The germline V gene has CDR1 MNHEY and CDR2 SVGAGI. The CDR3 loop spans 14 amino acids. Unmatched junction bases numbered 11, after V lost 5 bases and J lost 11 bases.

The chain combines TRBV7-2 with TRBJ1-4, with 10 bases lining up with TRBD1. This CDR3 contains 15 residues. Germline CDR1 SGHTA, CDR2 FQGNSA. Trimming at V came to 1 base and at J to 8 bases, leaving 4 bases not matched to a gene. The DNA of the CDR3 is TGTGCCAGCAGCTTAGGGGGACAGGGGAACGAAAAACTGTTTTTT. Protein: CASSLGGQGNEKLFF.

The genes are TRBV5-4 and TRBJ1-2; D perhaps matches TRBD1 (5 bases). Germline V gene sequence: CDR1 SGHNT, CDR2 YYREEE (reference sequence). The CDR3 has 17 amino acids. With 5 bases removed from V and 4 bases from J, the gap between germline ends came to 24 bases. CDR3 residues: CASRDVCLVGQGYGYTF. The CDR3, as DNA: TGTGCCAGCAGGGACGTATGTTTGGTGGGGCAAGGCTATGGCTACACCTTC. The full variable domain, with the rest looked up from reference TRBV5-4 and TRBJ1-2, is ETGVTQSPTHLIKTRGQQVTLRCSSQSGHNTVSWYQQALGQGPQFIFQYYREEENGRGNFPPRFSGLQFPNYSSELNVNALELDDSALYLCASRDVCLVGQGYGYTFGSGTRLTVV.

This chain links TRBV27 with TRBJ2-7; D call uncertain. There are 13 residues in the CDR3. The germline CDR1 and CDR2 sequences are MNHEY and SMNVEV (reference sequence). V lost 3 bases to trimming and J lost 5 bases, with 11 bases between them. This CDR3 reads CASSLSLYHEQYF. CDR3 sequence (DNA): TGTGCCAGCAGTTTGAGCCTCTACCACGAGCAGTACTTC.

This clone was seen once. V and J are TRBV27 and TRBJ2-7, with 9 bases matching TRBD2. The germline V gene has CDR1 MNHEY and CDR2 SMNVEV (reference sequence). With 6 bases clipped from V and 2 bases from J, the junction kept 23 bases outside the gene matches. The CDR3 covers 20 residues. CDR3 bases: TGTGCCAGCAGCCTACCCCCCCCCTGGGCGGGAGGGACTCTTACCTACGAGCAGTACTTC. Amino acids: CASSLPPPWAGGTLTYEQYF.

The chain joins TRBV28 to TRBJ2-5; TRBD2 might be the D (5 bases). Germline V gene lookup returns CDR1 MDHEN and CDR2 SYDVKM. CDR3 size: 15 residues. The V end lost 3 bases, the J end lost 7 bases, and 18 bases lay between the germline ends. In DNA, the CDR3 is TGTGCCAGCAGTTTCTTCGGCGGGCTGGAAGTGACCCAGTACTTC. It codes for CASSFFGGLEVTQYF.

As for this clone: This CDR3 is also generated by other DNA sequences in the sample. This chain joins TRBV29-1 and TRBJ2-7; TRBD1 matches at 9 bases. The CDR3 is 14 amino acids. V was clipped by 6 bases and J by 2 bases; unmatched bases: 8. Germline loops: CDR1 SQVTM, CDR2 ANQGSEA. CDR3 protein: CSVAGQGDAYEQYF. The CDR3 coding sequence is TGCAGCGTCGCGGGACAGGGTGACGCCTACGAGCAGTACTTC.

The V and J genes are TRBV30 and TRBJ1-1; perhaps TRBD1 as D (6 bases). The CDR3 consists of 13 residues. The V gene's germline CDR1 is GTSNPN and CDR2 SVGIG (reference sequence). V lost 3 bases to trimming and J lost 1 base, with 9 bases between them. The CDR3 coding sequence is TGTGCCTGGAGAACAGGGCCGAACACTGAAGCTTTCTTT. This gives the protein CAWRTGPNTEAFF.

The V and J genes are TRBV10-2 and TRBJ2-3; D may be TRBD2 (5 bases). Trimming pared 7 bases from V and 1 base from J, leaving 15 bases between. Looked up from germline, CDR1 is WSHSY and CDR2 is SAAADI. There are 15 residues in the CDR3. CDR3 region: CASKLEDGRTDTQYF. CDR3 bases: TGCGCCAGCAAGTTGGAGGACGGACGCACAGATACGCAGTATTTT.

V and J are TRBV5-1 and TRBJ2-1; a weak D match, TRBD2 (5 bases). The CDR3 contains 14 residues. V gave up 3 bases and J gave up 7 bases, with 14 bases separating them. Germline CDR1 is SGHRS and CDR2 is YFSETQ. Here the CDR3 DNA reads TGCGCCAGCAGCTCCCGACCCGGGGTTAATGAGCAGTTCTTC. It encodes CASSSRPGVNEQFF.

The V call is TRBV2, the J call TRBJ2-7; TRBD1 aligns across 7 bases. Per germline, CDR1 SNHLY and CDR2 FYNNEI. This CDR3 contains 15 residues. V was clipped by 5 bases and J by 3 bases; unmatched bases: 10. In DNA form, the CDR3 reads TGTGCCAGCAGTTCAGGCCCGGGACAGAGCTACGAGCAGTACTTC. It is translated as CASSSGPGQSYEQYF.

The chain recombines TRBV7-8 with TRBJ1-2; 7 positions agree with TRBD1. Germline V CDR1 and CDR2: SGHVS, FQNEAQ. This CDR3 region has 17 residues. The J segment lost 0 bases and the V segment lost 6 bases, leaving 13 bases of the junction unmatched. CDR3 sequence (DNA): TGTGCCAGCAGGAGATACAGGGGTCCTCAAGCTAACTATGGCTACACCTTC. It yields the protein CASRRYRGPQANYGYTF.